Listed below are T cell receptor beta chains from one sample, sequenced in a study of naive and memory T cell subsets. TCRdb itself ran the UMI-ligation and nested PCR reads through MiXCR, one entry per CDR3 protein. The data contain 23,000 or so distinct CDR3 sequences, 9.5% to 11% of them seen just once; the ten biggest clones take up 18%. The sequenced material came from central memory CD8+ T cells from blood. These receptors were obtained from a human donor in good health. The CDR3 runs from the conserved cysteine through the conserved F or W. A D gene is named only where the DNA matches it firmly. Clone size appears in some rows only: once, few, many, or a class for an expanded clone.

clone_size d_call j_call v_call cdr3_aa cdr3_nt
few TRBD2 TRBJ2-7 TRBV7-2 CASSVLAGVIHEQYF TGTGCCAGCAGCGTACTAGCGGGAGTCATCCACGAGCAGTACTTC
. TRBD1 TRBJ2-1 TRBV7-3 CASSFRGPPDEQFF TGTGCCAGCAGCTTTAGGGGGCCTCCAGATGAGCAGTTCTTC
. . TRBJ2-7 TRBV4-2 CASSQTQEGSYEQYF TGTGCCAGCAGCCAAACCCAAGAAGGTTCCTACGAGCAGTACTTC
. . TRBJ2-1 TRBV6-1 CASSEGLEHNEQFF TGTGCCAGCAGTGAAGGGCTAGAACACAATGAGCAGTTCTTC
many . TRBJ1-3 TRBV9 CASSASTGSTIYF TGTGCCAGCAGCGCCAGCACAGGGTCCACCATATATTTT
. TRBD2 TRBJ2-1 TRBV10-3 CAISEVAGGYGYNEQFF TGTGCCATCAGTGAAGTAGCGGGAGGATACGGCTACAATGAGCAGTTCTTC
. . TRBJ2-7 TRBV7-9 CASSLAGSEQYF TGTGCCAGCAGCTTAGCCGGGTCCGAGCAGTACTTC
many TRBD2 TRBJ2-7 TRBV4-3 CASSQSRTSYEQYF TGCGCCAGCAGCCAAAGTAGGACTAGCTACGAGCAGTACTTC
few TRBD2 TRBJ2-1 TRBV27 CASSSSGVHNEQFF TGTGCCAGCAGTTCTAGCGGGGTCCACAATGAGCAGTTCTTC
many . TRBJ2-7 TRBV10-3 CAISEEGGSEQYF TGTGCCATCAGTGAGGAAGGAGGCTCGGAGCAGTACTTC
. . TRBJ2-3 TRBV30 CAWTTLKSTDTQYF TGTGCCTGGACAACCCTGAAAAGCACAGATACGCAGTATTTT
few TRBD1 TRBJ2-7 TRBV5-6 CASSFRDRVDEQYF TGTGCCAGCAGCTTCCGGGACAGGGTCGACGAGCAGTACTTC
. TRBD2 TRBJ2-2 TRBV5-4 CASSFSGSASVGELFF TGTGCCAGCAGCTTCAGCGGGAGCGCCAGTGTCGGGGAGCTGTTTTTT
few TRBD1 TRBJ1-1 TRBV2 CASSSQGADTEAFF TGTGCCAGCAGCAGCCAGGGGGCGGACACTGAAGCTTTCTTT
few TRBD2 TRBJ2-7 TRBV27 CASSLTSGRAYEQYF TGTGCCAGCAGTTTAACCAGCGGGAGAGCCTACGAGCAGTACTTC
many . TRBJ2-7 TRBV7-9 CASSSGVRYEQYF TGTGCCAGCAGCTCCGGGGTTCGCTACGAGCAGTACTTC
few TRBD1 TRBJ2-7 TRBV5-4 CASSSGQGISYEQYF TGTGCCAGCAGCTCGGGACAGGGGATATCCTACGAGCAGTACTTC
. TRBD2 TRBJ2-1 TRBV5-4 CASSLGWTSGKRNEQFF TGTGCCAGCAGCTTGGGATGGACTAGCGGGAAAAGGAATGAGCAGTTCTTC
. . TRBJ2-2 TRBV9 CASSVGGRNTGELFF TGTGCCAGCAGCGTAGGTGGCAGGAACACCGGGGAGCTGTTTTTT
. TRBD2 TRBJ2-7 TRBV7-6 CASTLGASGSDEQYF TGTGCCAGCACCCTTGGCGCTAGCGGGAGCGACGAGCAGTACTTC
. . TRBJ2-7 TRBV27 CASSAGNYEQYF TGTGCCAGCAGCGCAGGGAACTACGAGCAGTACTTC
. TRBD1 TRBJ1-1 TRBV6-5 CASRPTGTGGTEAFF TGTGCCAGCAGGCCGACCGGGACAGGGGGAACTGAAGCTTTCTTT
few . TRBJ1-1 TRBV28 CASSLWGGGATEAFF TGTGCCAGCAGTTTATGGGGGGGCGGGGCCACTGAAGCTTTCTTT
. . TRBJ2-7 TRBV20-1 CSARDLATEFNYEQYF TGCAGTGCTAGAGATCTAGCTACAGAATTTAACTACGAGCAGTACTTC
many TRBD2 TRBJ2-1 TRBV11-2 CASSRTSGVYNEQFF TGTGCCAGCAGCCGGACTAGCGGGGTGTACAATGAGCAGTTCTTC
few . TRBJ2-1 TRBV28 CASSLPENEQFF TGTGCCAGCAGTCTCCCCGAAAATGAGCAGTTCTTC
few . TRBJ1-3 TRBV20-1 CSARGPTDAGNTIYF TGCAGTGCTAGAGGCCCGACAGACGCTGGAAACACCATATATTTT
. . TRBJ2-2 TRBV10-3 CAISDVEANTGELFF TGTGCCATCAGTGATGTAGAGGCGAACACCGGGGAGCTGTTTTTT
many TRBD1 TRBJ2-7 TRBV6-5 CASRTNRGRGFYEQYF TGTGCCAGCAGGACTAACAGGGGGCGAGGATTCTACGAGCAGTACTTC
. TRBD1 TRBJ2-7 TRBV5-6 CASSRQGPYEQYF TGTGCCAGCAGCCGACAGGGGCCCTACGAGCAGTACTTC
many TRBD2 TRBJ2-7 TRBV29-1 CSVEDQTSGTSSYEQYF TGCAGCGTTGAAGATCAGACTAGCGGAACAAGCTCCTACGAGCAGTACTTC
. . TRBJ1-4 TRBV19 CASSTYLNEKLFF TGTGCCAGTAGTACCTACTTAAATGAAAAACTGTTTTTT
. . TRBJ2-7 TRBV6-2/TRBV6-3 CASSYSGGIYEQYF TGTGCCAGCAGTTACTCGGGCGGGATTTACGAGCAGTACTTC
few . TRBJ2-7 TRBV6-2/TRBV6-3 CASSPDGGSVYEQYF TGTGCCAGCAGCCCCGACGGAGGATCGGTCTACGAGCAGTACTTC
few TRBD2 TRBJ2-1 TRBV7-2 CASSLGLARDEQFF TGTGCCAGCAGCTTAGGACTAGCGAGGGATGAGCAGTTCTTC
. . TRBJ2-7 TRBV7-9 CASSLVRDEQYF TGTGCCAGCAGCTTAGTTCGGGACGAGCAGTACTTC
. TRBD2 TRBJ2-2 TRBV11-2 CASSPRLAATGELFF TGTGCCAGCAGCCCTAGACTAGCGGCCACCGGGGAGCTGTTTTTT
. . TRBJ1-1 TRBV7-3 CASSLTGRGAEAFF TGTGCCAGCAGCTTAACGGGTAGGGGGGCTGAAGCTTTCTTT
few TRBD1 TRBJ2-5 TRBV7-3 CASSLNVGTGGQETQYF TGTGCCAGCAGCCTAAATGTAGGGACAGGGGGACAAGAGACCCAGTACTTC
many TRBD2 TRBJ2-7 TRBV20-1 CSASPGLGGGIYEQYF TGCAGTGCTAGTCCCGGACTTGGGGGAGGGATTTACGAGCAGTACTTC
many . TRBJ1-2 TRBV27 CASRHWGVYGYTF TGTGCCAGCAGACACTGGGGGGTCTATGGCTACACCTTC
. . TRBJ2-7 TRBV12-5 CASGLVNRDTYEQYF TGTGCTAGTGGTTTGGTTAACCGGGACACCTACGAGCAGTACTTC
few . TRBJ2-7 TRBV27 CASGLAETYEQYF TGTGCCAGCGGATTAGCGGAGACCTACGAGCAGTACTTC
. . TRBJ2-1 TRBV28 CASSLFLAANSYNEQFF TGTGCCAGCAGTTTATTCTTGGCAGCTAACTCCTACAATGAGCAGTTCTTC
. . TRBJ2-3 TRBV6-4 CASSDRVQDTQYF TGTGCCAGCAGTGACAGGGTGCAAGATACGCAGTATTTT
few . TRBJ1-1 TRBV28 CASSLGYGAGGTEAFF TGTGCCAGCAGTTTAGGTTATGGGGCAGGCGGCACTGAAGCTTTCTTT
many TRBD2 TRBJ2-5 TRBV28 CASKMGLALWETQYF TGTGCCAGCAAAATGGGACTAGCTTTGTGGGAGACCCAGTACTTC
. . TRBJ1-2 TRBV27 CASSPSPVHGYTF TGTGCCAGCAGTCCCTCTCCCGTCCATGGCTACACCTTC
few . TRBJ2-7 TRBV7-9 CASSPDLSYEQYF TGTGCCAGCAGCCCAGACCTATCCTACGAGCAGTACTTC
few TRBD2 TRBJ2-3 TRBV2 CASSPLAGVEDTQYF TGTGCCAGCAGCCCACTAGCGGGGGTCGAAGATACGCAGTATTTT
medium-sized . TRBJ2-5 TRBV4-3 CASSQDGEYQETQYF TGCGCCAGCAGCCAAGATGGCGAGTACCAAGAGACCCAGTACTTC
few . TRBJ1-1 TRBV5-1 CASSPTDMNTEAFF TGCGCCAGCAGTCCCACTGACATGAACACTGAAGCTTTCTTT
. TRBD2 TRBJ2-2 TRBV7-9 CASLPGGNTGELFF TGTGCCAGCCTGCCGGGGGGGAACACCGGGGAGCTGTTTTTT
many . TRBJ1-1 TRBV10-2 CASSVSALIMKAFF TGCGCCAGCAGTGTTTCCGCATTGATAATGAAAGCTTTCTTT
many . TRBJ2-7 TRBV9 CASSASSYEQYF TGTGCCAGCAGCGCGAGCTCCTACGAGCAGTACTTC
few TRBD2 TRBJ2-7 TRBV6-6 CASSYSLTSGSGGGEQYF TGTGCCAGCAGTTACTCGCTAACTAGCGGGAGTGGGGGGGGGGAGCAGTACTTC
many . TRBJ2-1 TRBV29-1 CSVDLRETVVEQFF TGCAGCGTTGACTTACGGGAGACAGTCGTTGAGCAGTTCTTC
. . TRBJ2-1 TRBV2 CASSAPPDGYNEQFF TGTGCCAGCAGCGCCCCTCCAGACGGGTACAATGAGCAGTTCTTC